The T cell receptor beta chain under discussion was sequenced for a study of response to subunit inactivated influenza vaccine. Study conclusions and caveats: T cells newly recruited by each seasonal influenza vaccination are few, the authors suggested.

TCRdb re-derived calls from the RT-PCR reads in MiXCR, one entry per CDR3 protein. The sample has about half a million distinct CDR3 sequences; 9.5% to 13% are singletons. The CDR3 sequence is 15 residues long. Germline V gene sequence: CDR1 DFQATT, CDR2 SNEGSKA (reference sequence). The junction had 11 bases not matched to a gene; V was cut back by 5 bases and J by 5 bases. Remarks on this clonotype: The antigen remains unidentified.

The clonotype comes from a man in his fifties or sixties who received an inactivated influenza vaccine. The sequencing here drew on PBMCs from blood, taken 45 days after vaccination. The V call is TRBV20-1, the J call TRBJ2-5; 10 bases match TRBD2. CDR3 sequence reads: CSAPKRGGIRETQYF. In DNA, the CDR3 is TGCAGTGCTCCCAAGCGGGGGGGAATTCGGGAGACCCAGTACTTC.